The 27 T cell receptor beta chains below come from one sample, sequenced in a study of T-cell reconstitution after alpha-beta-depleted transplantation in children. Unique molecular identifiers were incorporated during preparation of the TCRbeta library. TCRdb called the PCR reads again in MiXCR, with one record for every CDR3 protein. The table lists approximately 250,000 distinct CDR3 sequences, 25% of them singletons. The sequences come from PBMCs, collected before TCRalphabeta/CD19-depleted stem cell transplant. These receptors all come from a girl between 2 and 10 years old with Fanconi anemia, due to receive a stem cell transplant.

The chain uses TRBV7-2 and TRBJ2-7, with 12 bases lining up with TRBD2. CDR1 and CDR2 (germline): SGHTA, FQGNSA. With 5 bases clipped from V and 4 bases from J, the junction kept 6 bases outside the gene matches. The CDR3 covers 15 residues. CDR3 residues: CASSPRTSGVYEQYF. For the CDR3, the DNA is TGTGCCAGCAGCCCCCGGACTAGCGGGGTATACGAGCAGTACTTC.

This clonotype has just a few counts. This chain joins TRBV19 and TRBJ2-1; 10 bases map to TRBD2. Germline assignment: CDR1 LNHDA and CDR2 SQIVND (reference sequence). The J segment lost 5 bases and the V segment lost 5 bases, leaving 9 bases of the junction unmatched. This CDR3 is 16 amino acids long. The CDR3 region has the DNA TGTGCCAGTAGTTATCTAGGACTAGCGGATAACAATGAGCAGTTCTTC. It codes for CASSYLGLADNNEQFF.

The chain recombines TRBV29-1 with TRBJ1-2; D possibly corresponds to TRBD1 (6 bases). The length of the CDR3 is 14 residues. V gave up 4 bases and J gave up 2 bases, with 14 bases separating them. Germline loops: CDR1 SQVTM, CDR2 ANQGSEA. CDR3 coding DNA: TGCAGCGTTGGGGCGTCAGGGGACAACTATGGCTACACCTTC. Translation gives CSVGASGDNYGYTF.

J is TRBJ1-2 and V is TRBV4-1; 7 bases map to TRBD1. V was pared by 1 base and J by 0 bases, with 2 bases of the junction left unmatched. This CDR3 spans 15 amino acids. Germline V gene sequence: CDR1 MGHRA, CDR2 YSYEKL. As DNA, the CDR3 is TGCGCCAGCAGCCAAGGACAGGGCGCTAACTATGGCTACACCTTC. It is translated as CASSQGQGANYGYTF.

This clonotype was counted between two and nine times. The chain has TRBV29-1 and TRBJ2-3, with D perhaps TRBD1 or TRBD2 (5 bases each). The germline V gene encodes CDR1 SQVTM and CDR2 ANQGSEA. The CDR3 is 16 residues long. V dropped 6 bases and J dropped 1 base, with 20 bases sitting between them. CDR3 nucleotide sequence: TGCAGCGTCGTTACCACAGGAGGACCACGCACAGATACGCAGTATTTT. It codes for CSVVTTGGPRTDTQYF.

This clonotype was counted ten times or more. This chain joins TRBV11-2 and TRBJ2-5; D remains ambiguous. Germline CDR1 reads SGHAT; CDR2 reads FQNNGV. V was pared by 3 bases and J by 2 bases, with 7 bases between. This CDR3 is 13 amino acids long. CDR3 in amino acids: CASSFDWQETQYF. The CDR3 nucleotides are TGTGCCAGCAGCTTCGATTGGCAAGAGACCCAGTACTTC.

The chain links TRBV27 to TRBJ1-2; TRBD1 might be the D (5 bases). Germline lookup yields CDR1 MNHEY and CDR2 SMNVEV (reference sequence). This CDR3 has 13 residues. Trimming removed 3 bases at V and 8 bases at J, with 13 bases between. CDR3 sequence: CASSFRQGLGYTF. The CDR3 bases are TGTGCCAGCAGTTTTCGGCAGGGCTTGGGCTACACCTTC.

This clonotype has ten or more counts. V usage is TRBV12-3 or TRBV12-4 and J usage is TRBJ1-3; D is undetermined. Trimming stripped 7 bases from V and 2 bases from J, with 12 bases between. The CDR3 loop spans 14 amino acids. The CDR3 region has the DNA TGTGCCAGCAAACACATACGCACTGGAAACACCATATATTTT. Translating it yields CASKHIRTGNTIYF.

This clonotype came up many times. The chain uses TRBV27 and TRBJ2-1, with D uncertain. The V end was cut by 6 bases, the J end by 9 bases, with 18 bases between. The germline V gene has CDR1 MNHEY and CDR2 SMNVEV (reference sequence). The CDR3 is made up of 14 amino acids. The CDR3 DNA is TGTGCCAGCAGATTAGGTCCCCCTCCAAGTGAGCAGTTCTTC. Encoded protein: CASRLGPPPSEQFF.

This rearrangement joins TRBV7-6 to TRBJ2-1; D is unresolved. The CDR3 loop spans 14 amino acids. Trimming left V 1 base short and J 9 bases short, with 13 bases between. Germline assignment: CDR1 SGHVS and CDR2 FNYEAQ. CDR3 nucleotide sequence: TGTGCCAGCAGCTTAGGGCGGCGGAACAGTGAGCAGTTCTTC. This encodes CASSLGRRNSEQFF.

The chain links TRBV20-1 to TRBJ2-1, with TRBD2 matching 7 bases. CDR1 and CDR2 from the germline V gene are DFQATT and SNEGSKA (reference sequence). The V and J ends lost 3 bases and 5 bases, in that order; junction bases with no gene match: 4. The CDR3 contains 13 residues. The CDR3 DNA is TGCAGTGCTAGCCGGGACTATCACAATGAGCAGTTCTTC. Encoded protein: CSASRDYHNEQFF.

This clonotype turned up a few times. This chain joins TRBV10-3 and TRBJ1-2; 7 bases map to TRBD1. This CDR3 contains 13 residues. CDR1 is ENHRY, CDR2 SYGVKD, per germline. The trim removed 8 bases at V and 7 bases at J, leaving 10 bases unmatched. CDR3 loop: CAIASEGAGGYTF. The CDR3 bases are TGTGCCATCGCGTCGGAGGGGGCGGGTGGCTACACCTTC.

The count of this clonotype is one. The chain couples TRBV11-2 to TRBJ2-3; no definite D call. V lost 0 bases and J 2 bases, leaving 15 bases between the germline ends. The germline gives CDR1 SGHAT, CDR2 FQNNGV. This CDR3 spans 17 amino acids. CDR3 amino acids: CASSLDEFDTFTDTQYF. CDR3 in DNA: TGTGCCAGCAGCTTAGACGAGTTCGACACCTTCACAGATACGCAGTATTTT.

This clonotype was counted at least ten times. The rearrangement uses TRBV5-6 and TRBJ2-1; 10 positions agree with TRBD2. This CDR3 has 18 amino acids. Germline CDR1 reads SGHDT; CDR2 reads YYEEEE. V gave up 0 bases and J gave up 0 bases; unmatched junction bases: 6. The CDR3 coding sequence is TGTGCCAGCAGCTTGGCCAGCGGGAGGGGAAACTCCTACAATGAGCAGTTCTTC. It yields the protein CASSLASGRGNSYNEQFF.

The rearrangement links TRBV29-1 to TRBJ2-3; TRBD2 matches at 11 bases. Germline trimming cut 4 bases from V and 4 bases from J; bases unmatched to any gene: 4. The CDR3 contains 14 residues. Per germline, CDR1 SQVTM and CDR2 ANQGSEA. CDR3 loop: CSVGLAGFPDTQYF. The DNA of the CDR3 is TGCAGCGTTGGACTAGCGGGGTTCCCAGATACGCAGTATTTT.

V and J are TRBV20-1 and TRBJ2-5; TRBD2 agrees at 14 bases. After removal of 2 bases from V and 5 bases from J, the junction contained 7 bases not matched to a gene. CDR1 is DFQATT, CDR2 SNEGSKA, per germline (reference sequence). CDR3 length: 16 residues. The chain's CDR3 is CSARHGLAGGPETQYF. The CDR3, as DNA: TGCAGTGCTAGACACGGACTAGCGGGAGGCCCTGAGACCCAGTACTTC.

The chain joins TRBV5-1 to TRBJ1-1; D not certain. Germline-derived CDR1 and CDR2 are SGHRS and YFSETQ. This CDR3 is built from 14 residues. Trimming removed 5 bases at V and 3 bases at J, with 14 bases between. The CDR3 DNA is TGCGCCAGCAGGCAGGAGAGGATGTACACTGAAGCTTTCTTT. It translates to CASRQERMYTEAFF. Variable domain in full (rest from reference TRBV5-1 and TRBJ1-1): KAGVTQTPRYLIKTRGQQVTLSCSPISGHRSVSWYQQTPGQGLQFLFEYFSETQRNKGNFPGRFSGRQFSNSRSEMNVSTLELGDSALYLCASRQERMYTEAFFGQGTRLTVV.

This clonotype was seen a single time. The chain joins TRBV7-2 to TRBJ2-7; the D gene could be TRBD1 or TRBD2 (7 bases each). Germline V gene lookup returns CDR1 SGHTA and CDR2 FQGNSA. The CDR3 contains 15 residues. Deletions cut 5 bases from V and 3 bases from J, with 17 bases between. CDR3 protein: CASSLTGEGLYEQYF. In nucleotides, the CDR3 is TGTGCCAGCAGCCTAACAGGGGAGGGCCTCTACGAGCAGTACTTC.

This clonotype was detected many times. The V call is TRBV29-1, the J call TRBJ2-3, with TRBD2 matching over 7 bases. The CDR3 extends over 14 amino acids. Trimming cost V 3 bases and J 6 bases; bases outside gene matches: 9. In germline, CDR1 is SQVTM, CDR2 ANQGSEA. The CDR3 reads CSVDLWEGLDTQYF. DNA for the CDR3: TGCAGCGTTGATTTGTGGGAGGGCCTGGATACGCAGTATTTT.

The table lists this clonotype with a few counts. This chain connects TRBV7-8 to TRBJ2-2, with 10 positions matching TRBD2. V was clipped by 5 bases and J by 2 bases; unmatched bases: 8. The CDR3 runs 17 residues. Per the germline V gene, CDR1 is SGHVS and CDR2 is FQNEAQ. CDR3 coding DNA: TGTGCCAGCAGCGACTTTAGCGGGGGGATCAACACCGGGGAGCTGTTTTTT. This translates into CASSDFSGGINTGELFF. Full variable domain (remainder filled in from reference TRBV7-8 and TRBJ2-2): GAGVSQSPRYKVAKRGQDVALRCDPISGHVSLFWYQQALGQGPEFLTYFQNEAQLDKSGLPSDRFFAERPEGSVSTLKIQRTQQEDSAVYLCASSDFSGGINTGELFFGEGSRLTVL.

This clonotype was seen repeatedly, ten times or more. The rearrangement uses TRBV29-1 and TRBJ2-1, with a tentative D call TRBD1 (6 bases). CDR3 length: 10 amino acids. The V gene's germline CDR1 is SQVTM and CDR2 ANQGSEA. V lost 5 bases to trimming and J lost 13 bases, with 12 bases between them. The CDR3 loop reads CSVLDSLQFF. Written as DNA, the CDR3 is TGCAGCGTTTTGGACAGCTTACAGTTCTTC.

The chain links TRBV28 to TRBJ2-1; TRBD2 agrees at 10 bases. After removal of 2 bases from V and 8 bases from J, the junction contained 12 bases not matched to a gene. CDR1 is MDHEN and CDR2 is SYDVKM in the germline V gene. The CDR3 extends over 17 amino acids. The CDR3 region is CASSLVGAGGPRDEQFF. The CDR3 DNA reads as TGTGCCAGCAGTTTAGTGGGAGCGGGAGGGCCTCGGGATGAGCAGTTCTTC.

The chain combines TRBV18 with TRBJ2-1; D not resolved. The CDR3 loop spans 13 amino acids. Germline CDR1 KGHSH, CDR2 LQKENI. V was shortened by 3 bases and J by 5 bases, with 8 bases between the two germline ends. Here the CDR3 reads CASSPATDNEQFF. CDR3 DNA: TGTGCCAGCTCACCCGCTACAGACAATGAGCAGTTCTTC.

The V call is TRBV28, the J call TRBJ1-3; D unresolved. Trimming removed 3 bases at V and 0 bases at J, with 9 bases between. The CDR3 is made up of 15 amino acids. From germline, CDR1 is MDHEN and CDR2 SYDVKM. CDR3 bases: TGTGCCAGCAGTTTTTCGGGCCACTCTGGAAACACCATATATTTT. Protein product: CASSFSGHSGNTIYF.

This clonotype was seen more than once but under ten times. J is TRBJ2-7 and V is TRBV7-9; D may correspond to TRBD1 or TRBD2 (5 bases each). Trimming shortened V by 1 base and J by 0 bases, and 13 bases separated the two germline ends. This CDR3 is built from 16 residues. Germline V lookup: CDR1 SEHNR, CDR2 FQNEAQ (reference sequence). CDR3 DNA: TGTGCCAGCAGCTTAGTCGGAGGCGACAGCTCCTACGAGCAGTACTTC. This sequence encodes CASSLVGGDSSYEQYF.

The chain carries TRBV7-7 and TRBJ2-5, with D hard to call. This CDR3 contains 14 residues. Germline V CDR1 and CDR2: SSHAT, FNYEAQ (reference sequence). Deletions cut 0 bases from V and 11 bases from J, with 16 bases between. This chain's CDR3 is CASSLAGNPGHQYF. For the CDR3, the DNA is TGTGCCAGCAGCTTAGCGGGTAATCCGGGTCATCAGTACTTC.

This clonotype was seen ten or more times. This chain joins TRBV6-5 and TRBJ2-1; 12 positions agree with TRBD2. J was trimmed by 8 bases and V by 6 bases; bases with no gene match: 5. This CDR3 is built from 14 residues. Germline values: CDR1 MNHEY, CDR2 SVGAGI. The DNA of the CDR3 is TGTGCCAGCAGACTAGCGGGGGGAACCCATGAGCAGTTCTTC. Translating it yields CASRLAGGTHEQFF.